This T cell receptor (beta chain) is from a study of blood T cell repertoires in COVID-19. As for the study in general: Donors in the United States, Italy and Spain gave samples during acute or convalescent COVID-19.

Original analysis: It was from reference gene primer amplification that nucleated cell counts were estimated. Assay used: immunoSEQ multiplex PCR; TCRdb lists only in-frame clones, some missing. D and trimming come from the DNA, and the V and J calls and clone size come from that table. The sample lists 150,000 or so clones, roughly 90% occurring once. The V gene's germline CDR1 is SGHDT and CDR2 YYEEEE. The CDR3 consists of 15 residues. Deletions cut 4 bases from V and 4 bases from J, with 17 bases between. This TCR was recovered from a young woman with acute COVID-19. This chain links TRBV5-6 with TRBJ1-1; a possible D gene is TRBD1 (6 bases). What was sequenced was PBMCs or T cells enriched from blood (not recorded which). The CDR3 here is CASSQDGEGGTEAFF. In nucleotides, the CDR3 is TGTGCCAGCAGCCAGGATGGGGAAGGGGGCACTGAAGCTTTCTTT.